These 9 T cell receptor beta chains were sequenced from one sample in a study of identical twins. TCRdb redid the calling of the 5' RACE reads with MiXCR, one entry per CDR3 protein. The data show some 500,000 distinct CDR3 sequences, with around 15% seen just once and approximately 1% held by the top ten. The data were also submitted as part of a second study, on yellow fever vaccine responses in identical twins.

Sequenced material: CD4+ T cells sorted from blood. The receptors stem from a woman under 30 in good health.

Only a few counts were recorded for this clonotype. V usage is TRBV27 and J usage is TRBJ2-2, with 7 bases aligning to TRBD2. Looked up from germline, CDR1 is MNHEY and CDR2 is SMNVEV (reference sequence). V dropped 8 bases and J dropped 6; count of bases not matched to a gene: 6. The CDR3 is 13 amino acids. CDR3 amino acids: CASGRVTAGELFF. CDR3 in DNA: TGTGCCAGCGGGAGGGTAACGGCCGGGGAGCTGTTTTTT.

This clonotype appeared many times. The chain uses TRBV7-3 and TRBJ2-2; 12 positions agree with TRBD2. With V trimmed by 1 base and J by 5 bases, 8 bases remained unmatched. Germline lookup yields CDR1 SGHTA and CDR2 FQGTGA. CDR3 length equals 18 residues. The CDR3 region is CASSLKGGLAGSTGELFF. The CDR3 coding sequence is TGTGCCAGCAGCTTAAAGGGTGGACTAGCGGGGTCAACCGGGGAGCTGTTTTTT.

The chain combines TRBV24-1 with TRBJ2-2; the D gene is possibly TRBD1 (6 bases). The CDR3 totals 15 residues. V shed 1 base and J shed 1 base, with 6 bases lying between them. Germline values: CDR1 KGHDR, CDR2 SFDVKD. CDR3 loop: CATSDFRGNTGELFF. The CDR3 nucleotides read TGTGCCACCAGTGATTTCAGGGGGAACACCGGGGAGCTGTTTTTT.

Only a few counts were recorded for this clonotype. The rearrangement links TRBV9 to TRBJ2-2, with 11 bases matching TRBD2. The germline V gene encodes CDR1 SGDLS and CDR2 YYNGEE. V shed 0 bases, J shed 5 bases, and the junction held 6 bases outside the gene matches. The CDR3 is 17 residues long. This CDR3 reads CASSVGKGLAATGELFF. CDR3 in DNA: TGTGCCAGCAGCGTAGGGAAGGGACTAGCGGCGACCGGGGAGCTGTTTTTT.

This clonotype was found a few times. The chain has TRBV6-1 and TRBJ2-2, with 7 bases matching TRBD1. The CDR3 totals 13 residues. The V and J ends lost 10 bases and 6 bases, in that order; junction bases with no gene match: 8. Germline lookup yields CDR1 MNHNS and CDR2 SASEGT. CDR3 loop: CATLGTVSGELFF. In DNA, the CDR3 is TGTGCCACCCTCGGGACAGTCTCCGGGGAGCTGTTTTTT.

This sequence joins TRBV12-3 or TRBV12-4 and TRBJ1-1; TRBD1 matches 9 bases. V lost 6 bases, J lost 7 bases, and 6 bases stayed unmatched. This CDR3 has 13 amino acids. This CDR3 is CASSLGQGSEAFF. Here the CDR3 DNA reads TGTGCCAGCAGCCTGGGACAGGGAAGTGAAGCTTTCTTT.

The genes are TRBV7-9 and TRBJ1-2; D unclear. V was shortened by 2 bases and J by 0 bases, with 16 bases between the two germline ends. Germline CDR1 is SEHNR and CDR2 is FQNEAQ (reference sequence). The CDR3 covers 17 residues. The CDR3 nucleotides read TGTGCCAGCAGCTTACTGGCGGGGTCGGAGACTAACTATGGCTACACCTTC. Amino acid sequence: CASSLLAGSETNYGYTF. Full variable domain (rest looked up from reference TRBV7-9 and TRBJ1-2): DTGVSQNPRHKITKRGQNVTFRCDPISEHNRLYWYRQTLGQGPEFLTYFQNEAQLEKSRLLSDRFSAERPKGSFSTLEIQRTEQGDSAMYLCASSLLAGSETNYGYTFGSGTRLTVV.

This clonotype was counted a few times. This chain joins TRBV5-4 and TRBJ2-5; D possibly corresponds to TRBD1 (6 bases). There are 13 residues in the CDR3. Trimming left V 4 bases short and J 5 bases short, with 12 bases between. Germline CDR1 is SGHNT and CDR2 is YYREEE (reference sequence). The CDR3 DNA is TGTGCCAGCAGCCCAGGACAGAGGGAGACCCAGTACTTC. It is translated as CASSPGQRETQYF.

There are a few counts of this clonotype. The chain uses TRBV5-1 and TRBJ2-7; tentatively, D is TRBD2 (5 bases). Germline-derived CDR1 and CDR2 are SGHRS and YFSETQ. The V and J ends lost 0 bases and 0 bases respectively, with 13 bases between them. This CDR3 is built from 16 residues. CDR3 coding DNA: TGCGCCAGCAGCTTGGGAGGAGCGGCCTTCTCCTACGAGCAGTACTTC. It encodes CASSLGGAAFSYEQYF.